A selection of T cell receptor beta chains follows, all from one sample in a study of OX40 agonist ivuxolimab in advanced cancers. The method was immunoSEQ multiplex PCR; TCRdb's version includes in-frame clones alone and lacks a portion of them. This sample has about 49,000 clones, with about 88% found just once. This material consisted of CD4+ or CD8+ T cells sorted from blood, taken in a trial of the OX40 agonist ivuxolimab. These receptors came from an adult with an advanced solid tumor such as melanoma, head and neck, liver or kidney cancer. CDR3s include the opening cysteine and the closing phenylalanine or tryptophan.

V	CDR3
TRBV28	CASSGGTVYSNQPQHF
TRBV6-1	CASSDLGLQRETQYF
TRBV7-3	CASSLHRNTEAFF
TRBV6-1	CASSETPQVGGQPQHF
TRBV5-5	CASSSGPTDTQYF
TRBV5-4	CASSLQTGDRSPLHF
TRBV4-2	CASSQDVARGSNQPQHF
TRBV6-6	CASSDKVELFF
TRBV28	CASSSTGILNEKLFF
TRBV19	CASSPQKRVVYNEQFF
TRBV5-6	CASSAYSYEQYF
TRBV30	CAWSVQGDRNQPQHF
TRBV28	CASTPRTRKLFF
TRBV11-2	CASSLGTTNYEQYF
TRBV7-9	CASSREGRETQYF
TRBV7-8	CASSPLTLLAGTDTQYF
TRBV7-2	CASSGAGFAYEQFF
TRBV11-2	CASSSQLHYEQYF
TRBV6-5	CASSFPDSDYGYTF
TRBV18	CASSPRGISTDTQYF
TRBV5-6	CASSPGTALAGYEQYF
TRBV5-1	CASSVDPSSYNEQFF
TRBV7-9	CASSFGTDTQYF
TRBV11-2	CASSFRGSGGDTQYF
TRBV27	CASKLSGTNEQFF
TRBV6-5	CASSEEWNSPLHF
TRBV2	CAITTGIGGYTF
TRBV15	CATSRGLSGRSYNEQFF
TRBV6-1	CASSEVGANYGYTF
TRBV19	CASSIGGKKLFF
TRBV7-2	CASSLGPGRDEKLFF
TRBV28	CASPRIGEQFF
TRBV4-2	CASSHHRGKGGFEQYF
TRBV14	CASSQVRDTEAFF
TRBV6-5	CASSYHRTDNYGYTF